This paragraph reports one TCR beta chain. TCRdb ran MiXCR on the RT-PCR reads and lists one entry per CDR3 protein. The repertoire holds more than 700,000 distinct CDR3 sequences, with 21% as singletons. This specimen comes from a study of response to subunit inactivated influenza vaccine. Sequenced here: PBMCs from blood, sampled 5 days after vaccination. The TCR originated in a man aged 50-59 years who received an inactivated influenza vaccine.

This chain's CDR3 is CASSLTAGGPSEQYF. The CDR3 nucleotides are TGCGCCAGCAGCTTGACCGCGGGGGGGCCTTCCGAGCAGTACTTC. This chain uses TRBV5-1 with TRBJ2-7, with 9 bases lining up with TRBD2. Germline V lookup: CDR1 SGHRS, CDR2 YFSETQ. Trimming removed 1 base from V and 6 bases from J; junction bases left unmatched: 8. The CDR3 is made up of 15 amino acids.